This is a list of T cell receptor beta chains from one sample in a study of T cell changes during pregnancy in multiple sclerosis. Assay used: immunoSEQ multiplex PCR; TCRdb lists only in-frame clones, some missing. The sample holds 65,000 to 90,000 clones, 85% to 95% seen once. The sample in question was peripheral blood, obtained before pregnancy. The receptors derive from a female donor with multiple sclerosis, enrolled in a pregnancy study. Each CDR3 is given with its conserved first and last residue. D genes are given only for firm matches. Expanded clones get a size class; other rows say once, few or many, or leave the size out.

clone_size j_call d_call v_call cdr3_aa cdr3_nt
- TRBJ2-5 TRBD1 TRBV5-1 CASRSSGTGSETQYF TGCGCCAGCAGAAGCTCCGGGACAGGGTCGGAGACCCAGTACTTC
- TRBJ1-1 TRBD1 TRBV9 CAISTGGGLNTEAFF TGTGCCATCTCGACAGGGGGGGGATTGAACACTGAAGCTTTCTTT
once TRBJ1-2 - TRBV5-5 CASSPGGGNYGYTF TGTGCCAGCAGCCCCGGGGGGGGAAACTATGGCTACACCTTC
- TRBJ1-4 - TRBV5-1 CASSWGGSF TGCGCCAGCAGCTGGGGGGGCAGCTTT
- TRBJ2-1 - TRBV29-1 CSVVFLGAVTYNEQFF TGCAGCGTTGTCTTCTTGGGAGCGGTTACCTACAATGAGCAGTTCTTC
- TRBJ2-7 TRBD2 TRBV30 CAWSLAGGPREQYF TGTGCCTGGAGCCTAGCGGGAGGGCCGAGGGAGCAGTACTTC
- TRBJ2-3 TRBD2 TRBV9 CASSASGTSFSDTQYF TGTGCCAGCAGCGCTTCCGGGACTAGCTTCTCAGATACGCAGTATTTT
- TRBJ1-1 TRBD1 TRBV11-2 CASSSGLGQGGTEAFF TGTGCCAGCAGCTCAGGGCTGGGACAGGGAGGAACTGAAGCTTTCTTT
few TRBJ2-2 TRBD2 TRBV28 CASSSITSVGTGELFF TGTGCCAGCAGTTCGATCACTAGCGTGGGGACCGGGGAGCTGTTTTTT
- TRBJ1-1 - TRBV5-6 CASSVTGLNTEAFF TGTGCCAGCAGCGTCACAGGCTTGAACACTGAAGCTTTCTTT
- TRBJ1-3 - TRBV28 CASSSLTRSSGNTIYF TGTGCCAGCAGTTCCCTAACTCGGAGCTCTGGAAACACCATATATTTT
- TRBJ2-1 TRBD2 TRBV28 CASRGLGGTLSSYNEQFF TGTGCCAGCAGGGGCTTGGGGGGGACCCTTAGCTCCTACAATGAGCAGTTCTTC
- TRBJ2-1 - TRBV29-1 CSVSRLFSYNEQFF TGCAGCGTATCGAGACTCTTTAGCTACAATGAGCAGTTCTTC
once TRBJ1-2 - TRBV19 CASSAPMKGVNYGYTF TGTGCCAGTAGTGCCCCCATGAAGGGGGTTAACTATGGCTACACCTTC
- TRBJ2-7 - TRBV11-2 CASSWGREQYF TGTGCCAGCAGCTGGGGGCGCGAGCAGTACTTC
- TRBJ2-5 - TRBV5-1 CASSLTAAWETQYF TGCGCCAGCAGCTTGACGGCGGCATGGGAGACCCAGTACTTC
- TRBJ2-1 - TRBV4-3 CASSQDMASEYNEQFF TGCGCCAGCAGCCAAGATATGGCTAGCGAGTACAATGAGCAGTTCTTC
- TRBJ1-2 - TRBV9 CASSETGGPFYGYTF TGTGCCAGCAGCGAAACCGGTGGGCCCTTCTATGGCTACACCTTC
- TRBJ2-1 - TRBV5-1 CASSPGTYPEQFF TGCGCCAGCAGTCCCGGGACATACCCCGAGCAGTTCTTC
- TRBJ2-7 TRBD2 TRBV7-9 CASSLDSGSLNEQYF TGTGCCAGCAGCTTAGATAGCGGGAGTTTGAACGAGCAGTACTTC
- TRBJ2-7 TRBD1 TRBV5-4 CASSLAGQGPYF TGTGCCAGCAGCTTGGCCGGACAGGGCCCGTACTTC
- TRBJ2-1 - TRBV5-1 CASSSFERGNEQFF TGCGCCAGCAGCTCATTTGAGAGAGGGAATGAGCAGTTCTTC
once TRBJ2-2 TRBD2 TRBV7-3 CASSQHLRDYKYGVGELFF TGTGCCAGCAGCCAACACCTCCGGGACTATAAATATGGGGTCGGGGAGCTGTTTTTT
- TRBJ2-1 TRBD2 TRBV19 CASGIAGGRYNEQFF TGTGCCAGTGGGATAGCGGGAGGGCGCTACAATGAGCAGTTCTTC
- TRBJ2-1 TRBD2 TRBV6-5 CASSYSWEGNEQFF TGTGCCAGCAGTTACTCGTGGGAGGGGAATGAGCAGTTCTTC
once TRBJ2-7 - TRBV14 CASSHTLGEQYF TGTGCCAGCAGCCACACTCTAGGCGAGCAGTACTTC
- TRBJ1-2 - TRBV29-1 CSVEPRNYGYTF TGCAGCGTTGAACCCCGTAACTATGGCTACACCTTC
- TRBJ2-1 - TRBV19 CASSILGLKSNNEQFF TGTGCCAGTAGTATCTTGGGACTCAAAAGTAACAATGAGCAGTTCTTC
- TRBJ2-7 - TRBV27 CASRQLASPYEQYF TGTGCCAGCAGACAACTAGCTTCCCCTTACGAGCAGTACTTC